Listed here are 18 T cell receptor beta chains from one sample, sequenced in a study of T cells in Graves' hyperthyroidism and ophthalmopathy. RNA transcripts were the template for amplifying TCR beta CDR3 regions. First-round RT-PCR with HTBI primers amplified the TCR CDR3 region. MiXCR was run by TCRdb on the multiplex PCR reads, yielding one entry per CDR3 protein. The data contain roughly 420,000 distinct CDR3 sequences, roughly 13% of them seen just once; the ten biggest clones take up 5% to 6%. Sequencing was carried out using blood. The source is a woman aged 18-29 years with Graves' hyperthyroidism.

This clonotype was counted ten times or more. The chain employs TRBV2 and TRBJ2-1, with D perhaps being TRBD1 or TRBD2 (5 bases each). This CDR3 is built from 12 residues. The V end lost 6 bases, the J end lost 5 bases, and 8 bases lay between the germline ends. Germline values: CDR1 SNHLY, CDR2 FYNNEI. The chain's CDR3 is CASRGDHNEQFF. The CDR3 DNA sequence: TGTGCCAGCAGGGGGGACCACAATGAGCAGTTCTTC.

This clonotype came up once. The rearrangement links TRBV5-4 to TRBJ2-1; D is perhaps TRBD2 (5 bases). The CDR3 extends over 16 amino acids. Germline CDR1 and CDR2: SGHNT and YYREEE (reference sequence). Trimming removed 1 base at V and 7 bases at J, with 18 bases between. The CDR3 DNA sequence: TGTGCCAGCAGCTTGCCTACTAGTAGTTCGGGTAATGAGCAGTTCTTC. It is translated as CASSLPTSSSGNEQFF.

This clonotype turned up a few times. The chain has TRBV27 and TRBJ1-5; tentatively, D is TRBD1 (5 bases). The CDR3 runs to 13 residues. V gave up 8 bases and J gave up 5 bases, with 13 bases separating them. Germline-derived CDR1 and CDR2 are MNHEY and SMNVEV (reference sequence). This chain's CDR3 is CASGGFIDQPQHF. The CDR3 DNA is TGTGCCAGCGGGGGATTTATCGATCAGCCCCAGCATTTT.

Many counts were recorded for this clonotype. The rearrangement joins TRBV28 to TRBJ2-3; D remains ambiguous. The germline V and J ends were trimmed by 3 bases and 1 base, with 2 bases remaining between them. Germline values: CDR1 MDHEN, CDR2 SYDVKM. The CDR3 has 12 amino acids. CDR3 amino acids: CASSFRTDTQYF. The CDR3 bases are TGTGCCAGCAGTTTCCGCACAGATACGCAGTATTTT.

In DNA form, the CDR3 reads TGCGCCAGCAGCCAGGGAGCGGGAGGGCGGTACAATGAGCAGTTCTTC. This sequence encodes CASSQGAGGRYNEQFF. V and J are TRBV4-1 and TRBJ2-1; TRBD2 matches at 10 bases. This CDR3 comprises 16 residues. Unmatched junction bases numbered 6, after V lost 3 bases and J lost 4 bases. Per germline, CDR1 MGHRA and CDR2 YSYEKL.

V is TRBV15 and J is TRBJ1-1; D possibly corresponds to TRBD1 (5 bases). This CDR3 region has 13 residues. Germline V lookup: CDR1 LNHNV, CDR2 YYDKDF (reference sequence). Trimming cost V 5 bases and J 3 bases, with 10 bases left between them. CDR3 sequence (DNA): TGTGCCACCAGCGCGGACACGGACACTGAAGCTTTCTTT. Its protein is CATSADTDTEAFF.

This clonotype was recorded many times. The chain recombines TRBV3-1 with TRBJ2-5; 8 nucleotides match TRBD2. Germline V gene sequence: CDR1 LGHDT, CDR2 YNNKEL (reference sequence). The CDR3 totals 18 residues. V gave up 3 bases and J gave up 3 bases; unmatched junction bases: 15. CDR3 DNA: TGTGCCAGCAGCCAGTCAGCGTCTGCGGGACTAGGAGAAGAGACCCAGTACTTC. It is translated as CASSQSASAGLGEETQYF.

About this clonotype itself: This may be a read error: a much more frequent sequence differs by one nucleotide. The CDR3 nucleotides are TGTGCCAGCAGTTCATTAAACGGGAGGGGCTACAATGAGCAGTACTTC. Residues: CASSSLNGRGYNEQYF. The chain joins TRBV6-2 or TRBV6-3 to TRBJ2-1; 8 positions match TRBD2. The J call may be wrong; the DNA end is better matched by TRBJ2-7. The CDR3 loop spans 16 amino acids. The germline CDR1 and CDR2 sequences are MNHEY and SVGEGT.

The V gene is TRBV7-2, the J gene TRBJ2-3, with 9 bases matching TRBD2. The CDR3 consists of 18 residues. Germline V gene lookup returns CDR1 SGHTA and CDR2 FQGNSA. The J segment lost 2 bases and the V segment lost 4 bases, leaving 13 bases of the junction unmatched. DNA of the CDR3: TGTGCCAGCAGCTCCCCCCCGGGTAGCGGGAGCCCCACAGATACGCAGTATTTT. Its protein is CASSSPPGSGSPTDTQYF.

This clonotype turned up a few times. The chain couples TRBV14 to TRBJ2-1; 14 nucleotides align to TRBD2. Losses at the gene ends were 5 bases for V and 9 bases for J; bases not matched to a gene: 27. Germline-derived CDR1 and CDR2 are SGHDN and FVKESK. The length of the CDR3 is 22 residues. The CDR3 bases are TGTGCCAGCAGCTCCTCGGTCCTGGGGGCGACCCGACTAGCGGGAGGGAGGGCTGAGCAGTTCTTC. Protein: CASSSSVLGATRLAGGRAEQFF.

This clonotype appeared many times. The rearrangement links TRBV11-2 to TRBJ1-5, with 7 bases lining up with TRBD1. V lost 2 bases and J lost 6; bases outside the gene matches: 4. The CDR3 has 14 amino acids. Germline V CDR1 and CDR2: SGHAT, FQNNGV. In nucleotides, the CDR3 is TGTGCCAGCAGCTTAATAGGGGGCAGTCAGCCCCAGCATTTT. Translating gives CASSLIGGSQPQHF.

In its sample, this clonotype was seen a few times. This chain joins TRBV9 and TRBJ2-3; TRBD2 might be the D (5 bases). The ends were cut back, 4 bases at V and 2 bases at J, with 17 bases in the middle. This CDR3 contains 16 residues. CDR1 and CDR2 from the germline V gene are SGDLS and YYNGEE. CDR3 DNA: TGTGCCAGCAGCCCCCGAACCGACTACCTCACAGATACGCAGTATTTT. It translates to CASSPRTDYLTDTQYF.

As concerns this clonotype: This could be a read error, since a much larger clone is one nucleotide away. The rearrangement joins TRBV30 to TRBJ2-1, with 10 bases that match TRBD2. The V and J ends lost 8 bases and 1 base, in that order; junction bases with no gene match: 8. The CDR3 sequence is 15 residues long. Germline V gene sequence: CDR1 GTSNPN, CDR2 SVGIG (reference sequence). The CDR3 DNA follows: TGTGCCCGCCGGACTAGCGGACTATCCTACAATGAGCAGTTCTTC. Protein: CARRTSGLSYNEQFF.

This clonotype was counted ten times or more. The chain combines TRBV7-2 with TRBJ2-5, with 15 bases lining up with TRBD2. CDR1 is SGHTA, CDR2 FQGNSA, per germline. This CDR3 spans 16 amino acids. The J segment lost 5 bases and the V segment lost 4 bases, leaving 5 bases of the junction unmatched. CDR3 nucleotides: TGTGCCAGCAGCTCCTGGACTAGCGGGAGGGTTGAGACCCAGTACTTC. It specifies CASSSWTSGRVETQYF.

This clonotype was counted a few times. This rearrangement joins TRBV11-2 to TRBJ1-6, with D maybe TRBD1 (6 bases). Deletions cut 5 bases from V and 6 bases from J, with 14 bases between. The germline V gene has CDR1 SGHAT and CDR2 FQNNGV. CDR3 size: 15 residues. The CDR3 loop reads CASSLPTGINSPLHF. CDR3 sequence (DNA): TGTGCCAGCAGCCTACCCACAGGGATTAATTCACCCCTCCACTTT.

This clonotype came up a few times. A read error may account for a junction end that differs from germline. V usage is TRBV5-5 and J usage is TRBJ2-5; 8 positions match TRBD1. Germline V gives CDR1 SGHKS, CDR2 YYEKEE (reference sequence). The length of the CDR3 is 14 residues. The chain's CDR3 is CASSPRGQEETQCF. CDR3 bases: TGTGCCAGCAGCCCGAGGGGACAGGAAGAGACCCAGTGCTTC.

In this sample, this clonotype turned up many times. The V call is TRBV30, the J call TRBJ2-1, with D hard to call. Deletions cut 4 bases from V and 9 bases from J, with 16 bases between. Germline CDR1 reads GTSNPN; CDR2 reads SVGIG (reference sequence). CDR3 size: 13 residues. This CDR3 is CAWTAVGMGEQFF. Here the CDR3 DNA reads TGTGCCTGGACCGCGGTAGGCATGGGTGAGCAGTTCTTC.

This clonotype was counted between two and nine times. The chain joins TRBV6-2 or TRBV6-3 to TRBJ2-7; 10 nucleotides align to TRBD1. With V trimmed by 0 bases and J by 6 bases, 5 bases remained unmatched. The V gene's germline CDR1 is MNHEY and CDR2 SVGEGT. This CDR3 has 15 amino acids. CDR3 protein: CASSYSAGTGVEQYF. In DNA, the CDR3 is TGTGCCAGCAGTTACTCAGCGGGGACAGGGGTCGAGCAGTACTTC.